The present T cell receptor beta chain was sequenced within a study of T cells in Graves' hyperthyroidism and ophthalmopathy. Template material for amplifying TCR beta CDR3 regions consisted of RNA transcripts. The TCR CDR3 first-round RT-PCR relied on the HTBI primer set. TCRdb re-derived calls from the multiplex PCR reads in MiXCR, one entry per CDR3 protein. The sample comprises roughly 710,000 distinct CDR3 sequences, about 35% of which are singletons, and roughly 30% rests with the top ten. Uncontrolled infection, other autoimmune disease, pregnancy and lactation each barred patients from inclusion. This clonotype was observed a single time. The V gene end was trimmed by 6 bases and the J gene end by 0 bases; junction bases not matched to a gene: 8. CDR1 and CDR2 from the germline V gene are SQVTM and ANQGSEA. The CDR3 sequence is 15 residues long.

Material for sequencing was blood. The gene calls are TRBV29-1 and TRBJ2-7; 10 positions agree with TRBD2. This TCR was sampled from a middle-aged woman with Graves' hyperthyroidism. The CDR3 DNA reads TGCAGCGTCGGGGGGACTAGCGCCTCCTCCTACGAGCAGTACTTC. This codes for CSVGGTSASSYEQYF.